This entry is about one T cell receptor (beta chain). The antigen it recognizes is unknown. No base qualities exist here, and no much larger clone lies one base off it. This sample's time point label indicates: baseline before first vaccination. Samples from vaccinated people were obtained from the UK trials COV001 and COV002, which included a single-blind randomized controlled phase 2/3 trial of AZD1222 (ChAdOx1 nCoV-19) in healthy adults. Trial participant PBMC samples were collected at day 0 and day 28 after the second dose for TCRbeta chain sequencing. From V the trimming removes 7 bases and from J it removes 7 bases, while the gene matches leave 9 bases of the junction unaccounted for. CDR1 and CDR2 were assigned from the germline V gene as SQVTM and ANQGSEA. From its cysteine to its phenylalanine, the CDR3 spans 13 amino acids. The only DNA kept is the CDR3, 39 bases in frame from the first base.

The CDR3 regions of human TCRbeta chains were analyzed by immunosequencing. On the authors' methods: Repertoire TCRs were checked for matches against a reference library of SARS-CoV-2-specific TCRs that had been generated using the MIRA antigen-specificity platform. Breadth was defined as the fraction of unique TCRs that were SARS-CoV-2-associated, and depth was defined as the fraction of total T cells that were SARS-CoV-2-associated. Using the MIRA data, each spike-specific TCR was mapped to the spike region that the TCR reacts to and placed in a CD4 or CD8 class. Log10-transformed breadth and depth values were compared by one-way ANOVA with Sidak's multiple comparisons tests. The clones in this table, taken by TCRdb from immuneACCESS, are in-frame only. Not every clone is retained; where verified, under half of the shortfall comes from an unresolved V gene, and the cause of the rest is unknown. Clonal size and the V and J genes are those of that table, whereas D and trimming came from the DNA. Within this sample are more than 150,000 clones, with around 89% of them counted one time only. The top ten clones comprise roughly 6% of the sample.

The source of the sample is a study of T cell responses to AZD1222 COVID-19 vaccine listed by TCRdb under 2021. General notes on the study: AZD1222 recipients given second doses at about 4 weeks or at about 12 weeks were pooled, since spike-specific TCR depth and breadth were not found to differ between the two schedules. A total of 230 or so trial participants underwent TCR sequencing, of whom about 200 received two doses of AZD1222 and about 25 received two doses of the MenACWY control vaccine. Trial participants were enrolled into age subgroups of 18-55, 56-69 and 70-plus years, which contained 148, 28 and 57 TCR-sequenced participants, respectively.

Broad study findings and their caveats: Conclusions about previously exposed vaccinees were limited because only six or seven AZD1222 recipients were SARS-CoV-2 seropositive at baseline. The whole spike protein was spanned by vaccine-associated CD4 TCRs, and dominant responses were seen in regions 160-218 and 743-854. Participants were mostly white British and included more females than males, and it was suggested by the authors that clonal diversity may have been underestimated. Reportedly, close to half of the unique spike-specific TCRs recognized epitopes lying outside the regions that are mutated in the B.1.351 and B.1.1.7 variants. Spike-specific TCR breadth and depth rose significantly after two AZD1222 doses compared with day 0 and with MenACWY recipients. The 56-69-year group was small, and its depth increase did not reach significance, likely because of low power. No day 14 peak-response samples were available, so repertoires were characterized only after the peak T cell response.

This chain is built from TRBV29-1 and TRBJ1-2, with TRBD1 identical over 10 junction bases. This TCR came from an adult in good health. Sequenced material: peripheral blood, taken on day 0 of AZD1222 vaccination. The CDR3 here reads CSGRQGARGGYTF. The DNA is TGCAGCGGACGACAGGGGGCGCGTGGTGGCTACACCTTC.